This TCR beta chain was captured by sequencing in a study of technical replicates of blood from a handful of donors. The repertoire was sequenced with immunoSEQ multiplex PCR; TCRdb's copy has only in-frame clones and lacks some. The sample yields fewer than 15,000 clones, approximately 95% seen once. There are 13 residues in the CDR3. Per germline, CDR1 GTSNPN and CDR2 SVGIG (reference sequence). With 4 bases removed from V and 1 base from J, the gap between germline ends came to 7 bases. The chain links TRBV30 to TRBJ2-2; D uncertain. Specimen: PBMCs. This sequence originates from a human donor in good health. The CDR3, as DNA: TGTGCCTGGATGAGTCAGAACACCGGGGAGCTGTTTTTT. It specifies CAWMSQNTGELFF.